Listed below are T cell receptor beta chains from one sample, sequenced in a study of cytomegalovirus exposure and HLA in healthy donors. Using immunoSEQ multiplex PCR, the repertoire was profiled, and TCRdb retains in-frame clones only, with some absent. The table records about 150,000 clones, about 80% of them present only once. Sequencing was done on a sample of PBMCs. The source of these receptors is a man aged 40-55 years in good health and CMV-seropositive. Both conserved end residues are part of each CDR3. Each record gives: CDR3 protein, CDR3 DNA, V gene, clone size, D gene, J gene. A D gene is named only where the DNA matches it firmly. Clone size is not always given. Where it is, it says once, few, many or a class for expanded clones.

CASSLAGVEQFF	TGTGCCAGCTCCCTAGCGGGAGTCGAGCAGTTCTTC	TRBV11-1	NA	TRBD2	TRBJ2-1
CASSSQTGGASSPLHF	TGTGCCAGCAGTTCTCAGACAGGGGGCGCTTCTTCACCCCTCCACTTT	TRBV27	NA	TRBD1	TRBJ1-6
CASSLRLAGADTQYF	TGTGCCAGCAGCTTAAGGCTAGCGGGAGCAGATACGCAGTATTTT	TRBV7-2	NA	TRBD2	TRBJ2-3
CSAAGTTHTYEQYF	TGCAGCGCGGCGGGGACTACGCACACGTACGAGCAGTACTTC	TRBV29-1	NA	TRBD2	TRBJ2-7
CASTYGGSGELFF	TGTGCCAGCACCTACGGGGGGTCCGGGGAGCTGTTTTTT	TRBV6-6	NA	TRBD2	TRBJ2-2
CASLVDSEAFF	TGTGCCAGCTTGGTGGACAGCGAAGCTTTCTTT	TRBV2	NA	NA	TRBJ1-1
CASSVGGTPYEQYF	TGTGCCAGCAGCGTAGGAGGGACACCCTACGAGCAGTACTTC	TRBV9	few	NA	TRBJ2-7
CASRGAANYGYTF	TGTGCCAGCAGGGGGGCCGCTAACTATGGCTACACCTTC	TRBV11-2	NA	NA	TRBJ1-2
CASSLGEGKATEAFF	TGTGCCAGCAGCTTAGGAGAGGGAAAGGCGACTGAAGCTTTCTTT	TRBV7-6	once	NA	TRBJ1-1
CASSRSRDRENTIYF	TGTGCCAGCTCACGTTCTCGGGACAGAGAAAACACCATATATTTT	TRBV18	NA	TRBD1	TRBJ1-3
CASGLARQGGEKLFF	TGTGCTAGTGGTTTGGCCAGACAGGGTGGTGAAAAACTGTTTTTT	TRBV12-5	NA	TRBD1	TRBJ1-4
CAISDRQGRYEQYF	TGTGCCATCAGTGACCGACAGGGGCGTTACGAGCAGTACTTC	TRBV10-3	NA	TRBD1	TRBJ2-7
CASSSGGEQYF	TGTGCCAGCTCGTCGGGGGGCGAGCAGTACTTC	TRBV18	few	TRBD2	TRBJ2-7
CATSRAGLGNTQYF	TGTGCCACCAGCAGAGCCGGGTTAGGAAATACGCAGTATTTT	TRBV15	NA	NA	TRBJ2-3
CASSPGSLNEQFF	TGTGCCAGCAGTCCTGGGAGTCTCAATGAGCAGTTCTTC	TRBV11-2	once	NA	TRBJ2-1
CSSSQVDTQYF	TGTTCCAGCAGCCAGGTTGATACGCAGTATTTT	TRBV7-9	NA	NA	TRBJ2-3
CASSLYSSYTDTQYF	TGTGCCAGCAGTTTGTATAGCTCCTACACAGATACGCAGTATTTT	TRBV28	NA	NA	TRBJ2-3
CASSQDPSGFEQYF	TGCGCCAGCAGCCAAGATCCCAGCGGGTTCGAGCAGTACTTC	TRBV4-1	NA	NA	TRBJ2-7
CATSRDRGATNEKLFF	TGTGCCACCAGCAGAGATCGGGGGGCAACTAATGAAAAACTGTTTTTT	TRBV15	NA	NA	TRBJ1-4
CASSSTSGLYNEQFF	TGCGCCAGCAGCTCCACTAGCGGACTATACAATGAGCAGTTCTTC	TRBV5-1	NA	TRBD2	TRBJ2-1
CATRRGNGVNLNQPQHF	TGTGCCACTCGGCGGGGGAATGGGGTAAATCTCAATCAGCCCCAGCATTTT	TRBV19	few	NA	TRBJ1-5
CASSLDTKANTEAFF	TGTGCCAGCAGCTTGGATACGAAAGCAAACACTGAAGCTTTCTTT	TRBV5-6	NA	NA	TRBJ1-1
CASSLGHYGYTF	TGTGCCAGCAGCTTAGGGCACTATGGCTACACCTTC	TRBV7-2	NA	NA	TRBJ1-2
CAISESAGVIEKLFF	TGTGCCATCAGTGAGTCGGCAGGGGTGATTGAAAAACTGTTTTTT	TRBV10-3	NA	NA	TRBJ1-4
CASSLGPTGGEAFF	TGTGCCAGCAGCTTAGGGCCGACAGGCGGTGAAGCTTTCTTT	TRBV7-3	NA	NA	TRBJ1-1
CAWARGGAYEQYF	TGTGCCTGGGCTCGAGGAGGCGCCTACGAGCAGTACTTC	TRBV30	NA	NA	TRBJ2-7
CATSSGARPERVFF	TGTGCCACCAGCAGTGGGGCCAGGCCCGAAAGAGTGTTTTTT	TRBV15	NA	NA	TRBJ1-4
CAISAHGDSSYNEQFF	TGTGCCATCAGCGCCCATGGGGACAGTTCCTACAATGAGCAGTTCTTC	TRBV10-3	NA	TRBD1	TRBJ2-1
CASLGPTLPYEQYF	TGCGCCAGTCTGGGCCCAACTCTACCTTACGAGCAGTACTTC	TRBV23-1	NA	NA	TRBJ2-7
CASSSPTGKNYGYTF	TGTGCCAGCAGCAGCCCGACAGGGAAGAACTATGGCTACACCTTC	TRBV5-4	NA	TRBD1	TRBJ1-2
CASGSSGSSYNEQFF	TGTGCCAGCGGGAGTAGCGGGAGCTCCTACAATGAGCAGTTCTTC	TRBV6-4	few	TRBD2	TRBJ2-1
CASMDSSHYEQYF	TGTGCCAGCATGGATAGCAGCCACTACGAGCAGTACTTC	TRBV6-5	NA	NA	TRBJ2-7
CASSLAGSGANVLTF	TGTGCCAGCAGTTTAGCAGGGTCCGGGGCCAACGTCCTGACTTTC	TRBV27	NA	NA	TRBJ2-6
CASSPGTTSYNEQFF	TGTGCCAGCAGTCCGGGGACTACATCCTACAATGAGCAGTTCTTC	TRBV27	NA	TRBD2	TRBJ2-1
CASSFLEPSGLRGTDTQYF	TGTGCCAGCAGCTTCCTGGAGCCTAGCGGACTAAGGGGCACAGATACGCAGTATTTT	TRBV5-6	NA	TRBD2	TRBJ2-3
CAISELEGANYGYTF	TGTGCCATCAGTGAGCTAGAGGGGGCTAACTATGGCTACACCTTC	TRBV10-3	few	NA	TRBJ1-2
CASSEQTYEQYF	TGTGCCAGCAGTGAACAAACCTACGAGCAGTACTTC	TRBV6-1	NA	NA	TRBJ2-7